Included here is one TCR beta chain sequence, with context. Clones were read by immunoSEQ multiplex PCR, and TCRdb kept only the in-frame ones, dropping some. This table has 70,000 or so clones, around 86% appearing once. The sample originates from a study of blood T cell repertoires in COVID-19. For the study at large: Researchers got acute and convalescent COVID-19 samples from the United States, Italy and Spain.

Germline CDR1 reads LNHDA; CDR2 reads SQIVND (reference sequence). Trimming removed 7 bases from V and 4 bases from J, with 21 bases in between. CDR3 length: 16 amino acids. This receptor was obtained from a woman aged 60-75 years with acute or convalescent COVID-19. The gene calls are TRBV19 and TRBJ2-3; perhaps TRBD2 as D (10 bases). Sequencing was done on a sample of peripheral blood. The CDR3: CASTSGGQGFPDTQYF. In DNA, the CDR3 is TGTGCCAGTACTAGCGGGGGACAGGGCTTCCCAGATACGCAGTATTTT.